This TCR beta chain was identified during a study of blood T cell repertoires in COVID-19. Study overall: Italy, Spain and the United States were the sources of the convalescent and acute COVID-19 samples.

This table comes from immunoSEQ multiplex PCR, and its TCRdb copy is limited to in-frame clones, with some not included. Of about 110,000 clones detected, around 84% appear once; the ten largest clones hold 7% to 9%. Germline V CDR1 and CDR2: SGHRS, YFSETQ. The CDR3 spans 16 residues. With V trimmed by 4 bases and J by 4 bases, 7 bases remained unmatched. V usage is TRBV5-1 and J usage is TRBJ2-3, with 12 bases lining up with TRBD2. The TCR was taken from a woman of 80 years or more with active or convalescent COVID-19. The source material was peripheral blood. The CDR3 here is CASSPLTSGGPDTQYF. The CDR3 nucleotides are TGCGCCAGCAGCCCCTTGACTAGCGGGGGACCAGATACGCAGTATTTT.